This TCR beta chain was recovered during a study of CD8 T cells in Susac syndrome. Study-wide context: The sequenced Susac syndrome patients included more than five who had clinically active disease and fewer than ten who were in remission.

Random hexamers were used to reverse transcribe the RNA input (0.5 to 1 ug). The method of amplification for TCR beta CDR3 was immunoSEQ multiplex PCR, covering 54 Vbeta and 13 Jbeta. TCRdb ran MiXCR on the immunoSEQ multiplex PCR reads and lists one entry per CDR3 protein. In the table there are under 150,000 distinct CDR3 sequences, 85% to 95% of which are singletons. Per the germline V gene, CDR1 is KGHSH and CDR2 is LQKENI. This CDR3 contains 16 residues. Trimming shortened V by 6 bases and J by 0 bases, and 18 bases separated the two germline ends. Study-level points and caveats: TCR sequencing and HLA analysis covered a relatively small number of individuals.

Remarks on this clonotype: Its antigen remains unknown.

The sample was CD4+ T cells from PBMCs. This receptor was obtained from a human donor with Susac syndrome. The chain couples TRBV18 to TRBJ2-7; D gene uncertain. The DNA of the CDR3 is TGTGCCAGCTCTAAACAAGGACCGTCCAGCTCCTACGAGCAGTACTTC. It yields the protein CASSKQGPSSSYEQYF.